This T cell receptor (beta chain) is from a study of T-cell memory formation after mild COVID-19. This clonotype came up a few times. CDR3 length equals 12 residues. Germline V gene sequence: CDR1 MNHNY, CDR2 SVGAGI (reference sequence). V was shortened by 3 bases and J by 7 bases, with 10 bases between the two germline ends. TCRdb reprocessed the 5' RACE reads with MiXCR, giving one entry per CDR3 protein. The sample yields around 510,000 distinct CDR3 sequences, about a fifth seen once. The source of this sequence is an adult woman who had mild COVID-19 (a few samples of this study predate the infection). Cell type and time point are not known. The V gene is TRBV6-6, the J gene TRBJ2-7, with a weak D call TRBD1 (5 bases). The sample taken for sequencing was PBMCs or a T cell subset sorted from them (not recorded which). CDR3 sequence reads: CASSYLSGEQYF. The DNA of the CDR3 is TGTGCCAGCAGTTATCTCTCAGGGGAGCAGTACTTC.